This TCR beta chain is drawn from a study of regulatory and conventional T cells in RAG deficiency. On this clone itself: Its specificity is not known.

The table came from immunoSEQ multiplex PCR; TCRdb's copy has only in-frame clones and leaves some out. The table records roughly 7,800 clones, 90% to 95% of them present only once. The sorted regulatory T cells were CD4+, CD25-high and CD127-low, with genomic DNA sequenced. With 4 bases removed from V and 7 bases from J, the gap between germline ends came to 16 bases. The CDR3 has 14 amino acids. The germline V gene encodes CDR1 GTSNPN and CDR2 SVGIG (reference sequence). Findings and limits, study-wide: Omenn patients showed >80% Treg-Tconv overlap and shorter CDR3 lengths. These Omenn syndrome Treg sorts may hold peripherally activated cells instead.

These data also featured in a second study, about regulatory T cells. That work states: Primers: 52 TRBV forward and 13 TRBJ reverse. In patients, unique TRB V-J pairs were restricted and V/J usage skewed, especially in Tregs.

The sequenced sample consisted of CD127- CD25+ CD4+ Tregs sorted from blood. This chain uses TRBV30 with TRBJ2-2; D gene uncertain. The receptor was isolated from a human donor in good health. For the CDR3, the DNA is TGTGCCTGGATTCGAAGAGTGGGCATCGGGGAGCTGTTTTTT. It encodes CAWIRRVGIGELFF.